This TCR beta chain was captured by sequencing in a study of blood T cell repertoires in COVID-19. Germline assignment: CDR1 SGHRS and CDR2 YFSETQ. Between the trimmed V and J ends, which lost 4 bases and 5 bases, there was a span of 19 bases. CDR3 length: 16 residues. Assay used: immunoSEQ multiplex PCR; TCRdb lists only in-frame clones, some missing. The table records roughly 200,000 clones, around four fifths of them present only once. The J gene is TRBJ2-4, the V gene TRBV5-1, with D possibly matching TRBD2 (6 bases). This sequence originates from a man in his forties with acute or convalescent COVID-19. The sequencing input was peripheral blood. The CDR3, as DNA: TGCGCCAGCAGCGTGGGCCGGGGGTTTATCCAAAACATTCAGTACTTC. It translates to CASSVGRGFIQNIQYF.